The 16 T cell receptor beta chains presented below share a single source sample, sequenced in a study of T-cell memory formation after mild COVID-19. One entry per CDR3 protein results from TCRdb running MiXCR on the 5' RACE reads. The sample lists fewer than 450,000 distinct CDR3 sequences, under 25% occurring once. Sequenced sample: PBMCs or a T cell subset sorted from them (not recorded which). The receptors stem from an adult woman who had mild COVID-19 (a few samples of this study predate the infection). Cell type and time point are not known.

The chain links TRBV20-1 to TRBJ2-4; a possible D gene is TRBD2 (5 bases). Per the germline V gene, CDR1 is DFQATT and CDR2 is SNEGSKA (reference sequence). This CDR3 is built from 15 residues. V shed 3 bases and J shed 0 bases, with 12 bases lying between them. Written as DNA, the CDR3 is TGCAGTGCTAGGTCTGTGAGCGGAGCCAAAAACATTCAGTACTTC. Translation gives CSARSVSGAKNIQYF.

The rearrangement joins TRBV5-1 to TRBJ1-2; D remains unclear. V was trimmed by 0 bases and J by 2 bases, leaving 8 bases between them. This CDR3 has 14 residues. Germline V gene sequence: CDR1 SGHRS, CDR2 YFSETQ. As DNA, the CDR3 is TGCGCCAGCAGCTTGGGGACGGAGAACTATGGCTACACCTTC. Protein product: CASSLGTENYGYTF.

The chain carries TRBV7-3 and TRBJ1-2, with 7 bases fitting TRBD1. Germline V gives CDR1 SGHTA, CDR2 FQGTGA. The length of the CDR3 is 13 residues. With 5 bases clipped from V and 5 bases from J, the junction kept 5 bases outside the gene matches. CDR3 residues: CASSPETGYGYTF. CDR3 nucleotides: TGTGCCAGCAGCCCGGAGACAGGGTATGGCTACACCTTC.

The chain's CDR3 is CASSRFGQNTEAFF. The CDR3 bases are TGTGCCAGCAGCCGATTCGGACAGAACACTGAAGCTTTCTTT. The V and J genes are TRBV3-2 and TRBJ1-1; the table gives TRBD1 as D, unverified against the DNA. TRBV3-2 corresponds to a pseudogene. The CDR3 runs to 14 residues.

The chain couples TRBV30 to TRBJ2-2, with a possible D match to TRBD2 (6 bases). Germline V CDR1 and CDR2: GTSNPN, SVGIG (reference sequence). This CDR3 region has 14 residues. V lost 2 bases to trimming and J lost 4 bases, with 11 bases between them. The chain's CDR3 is CAWSIAVGTGELFF. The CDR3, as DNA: TGTGCCTGGAGTATAGCGGTGGGCACCGGGGAGCTGTTTTTT.

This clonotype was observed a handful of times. The CDR3 DNA sequence: TGTGCCAGCAGTGTTCTCCGGGACGGTGAAGCTTTCTTT. Translated: CASSVLRDGEAFF. The gene calls are TRBV27 and TRBJ1-1, with D possibly TRBD1 on 5 matching bases. V was pared by 5 bases and J by 7 bases, with 14 bases between. Germline V gene data show CDR1 as MNHEY and CDR2 as SMNVEV (reference sequence). This CDR3 has 13 amino acids.

In nucleotides, the CDR3 is TGTGCCAGCAGCCCCCACGGACCGCTGAACACTGAAGCTTTCTTT. It codes for CASSPHGPLNTEAFF. V is TRBV27 and J is TRBJ1-1; D is undetermined. The V gene's germline CDR1 is MNHEY and CDR2 SMNVEV (reference sequence). CDR3 size: 15 residues. Trimming removed 6 bases from V and 0 bases from J, with 14 bases in between.

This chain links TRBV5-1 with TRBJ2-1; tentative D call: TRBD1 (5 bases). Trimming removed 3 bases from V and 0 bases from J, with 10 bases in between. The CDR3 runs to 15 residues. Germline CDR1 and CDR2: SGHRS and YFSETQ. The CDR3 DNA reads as TGCGCCAGCAGCTCAGGGTCCAGCTCCTACAATGAGCAGTTCTTC. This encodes CASSSGSSSYNEQFF.

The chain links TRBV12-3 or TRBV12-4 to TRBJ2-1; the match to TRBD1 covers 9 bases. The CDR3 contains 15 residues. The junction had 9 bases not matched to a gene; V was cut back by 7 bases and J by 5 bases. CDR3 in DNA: TGTGCCAGCAACCAGGGGGACAGGGACGACAATGAGCAGTTCTTC. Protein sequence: CASNQGDRDDNEQFF.

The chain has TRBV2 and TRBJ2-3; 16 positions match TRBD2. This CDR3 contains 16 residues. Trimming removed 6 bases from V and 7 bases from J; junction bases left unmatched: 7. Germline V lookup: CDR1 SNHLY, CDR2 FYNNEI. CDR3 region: CASRTGLAGGPNTQYF. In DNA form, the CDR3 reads TGTGCCAGCAGGACGGGACTAGCGGGGGGGCCTAATACGCAGTATTTT.

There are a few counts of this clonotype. Here the CDR3 reads CASNPGKGNTEAFF. In DNA form, the CDR3 reads TGTGCCAGCAACCCCGGGAAGGGAAACACTGAAGCTTTCTTT. The rearrangement links TRBV12-3 or TRBV12-4 to TRBJ1-1; D is unclear. There are 14 residues in the CDR3. The V and J ends lost 7 bases and 2 bases respectively, with 14 bases between them.

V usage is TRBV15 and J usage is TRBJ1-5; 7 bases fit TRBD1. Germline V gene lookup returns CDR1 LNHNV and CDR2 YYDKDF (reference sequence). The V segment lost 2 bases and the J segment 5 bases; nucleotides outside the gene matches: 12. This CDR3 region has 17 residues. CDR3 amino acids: CATSRIPDREIDQPQHF. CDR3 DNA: TGTGCCACCAGCAGAATTCCTGACAGGGAAATCGATCAGCCCCAGCATTTT. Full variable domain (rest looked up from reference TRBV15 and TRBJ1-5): DAMVIQNPRYQVTQFGKPVTLSCSQTLNHNVMYWYQQKSSQAPKLLFHYYDKDFNNEADTPDNFQSRRPNTSFCFLDIRSPGLGDTAMYLCATSRIPDREIDQPQHFGDGTRLSIL.

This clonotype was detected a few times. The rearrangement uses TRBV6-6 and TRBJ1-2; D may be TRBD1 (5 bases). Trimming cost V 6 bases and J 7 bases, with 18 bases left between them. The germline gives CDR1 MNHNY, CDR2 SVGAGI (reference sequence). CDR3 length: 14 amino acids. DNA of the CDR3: TGTGCCAGCAGGGAAGGGAGCCAGGGCGCTGGCTACACCTTC. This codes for CASREGSQGAGYTF.

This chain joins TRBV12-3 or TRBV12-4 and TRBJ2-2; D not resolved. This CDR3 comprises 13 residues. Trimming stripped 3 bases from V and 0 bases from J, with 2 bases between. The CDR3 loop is CASSFPNTGELFF. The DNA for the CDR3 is TGTGCCAGCAGTTTCCCGAACACCGGGGAGCTGTTTTTT.

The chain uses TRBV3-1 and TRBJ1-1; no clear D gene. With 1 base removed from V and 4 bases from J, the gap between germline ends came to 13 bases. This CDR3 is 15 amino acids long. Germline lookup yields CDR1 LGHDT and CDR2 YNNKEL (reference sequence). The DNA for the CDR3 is TGTGCCAGCAGCCAAGGCGCCCCGGGGAGCACTGAAGCTTTCTTT. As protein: CASSQGAPGSTEAFF.

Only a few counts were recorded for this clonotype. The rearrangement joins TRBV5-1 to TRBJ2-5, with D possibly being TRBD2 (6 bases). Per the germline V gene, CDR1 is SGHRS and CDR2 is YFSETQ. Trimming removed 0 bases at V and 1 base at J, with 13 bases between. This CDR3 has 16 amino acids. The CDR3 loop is CASSLVGLGFQETQYF. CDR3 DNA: TGCGCCAGCAGCTTGGTGGGACTTGGGTTCCAAGAGACCCAGTACTTC.